The subject of this entry is one T cell receptor beta chain. The target antigen is unknown. These data originate in a study of graft-versus-host responses after intestinal transplantation. Study results and limitations: Allografts of patients with graft-donor T cell macrochimerism showed high graft-versus-host to host-versus-graft clone ratios.

The data were produced by immunoSEQ multiplex PCR, yet TCRdb's version contains in-frame clones alone and is incomplete. The sample includes 40,000 to 55,000 clones, 90% to 95% of them seen just once. The V end was cut by 3 bases, the J end by 4 bases, with 13 bases between. Germline CDR1 MNHEY, CDR2 SMNVEV (reference sequence). The CDR3 covers 16 residues. The sequence was collected from a human donor who was the organ donor for an intestinal transplant. Sample: unstimulated CD8+ T cells sorted from spleen or lymph node cells, taken before transplant. The chain is built from TRBV27 and TRBJ2-6, with D perhaps TRBD1 or TRBD2 (6 bases each). Written as DNA, the CDR3 is TGTGCCAGCAGTTTCTCTCGGGGGCAAGGGGCCAACGTCCTGACTTTC. Translated: CASSFSRGQGANVLTF.